This entry is about one T cell receptor beta chain. Antigen unknown. Here immunoSEQ multiplex PCR was the method, and the copy in TCRdb shows in-frame clones only, minus some. The table lists hundreds of thousands of clones, approximately 97% of them singletons. The sample belongs to a study of shared clonotypes between healthy human individuals. Looked up from germline, CDR1 is MDHEN and CDR2 is SYDVKM. V lost 6 bases, J lost 3 bases, and 18 bases lay in between. CDR3 size: 15 residues. General study points: Blood was the sole source, and tissue repertoires probably differ.

The sequenced sample consisted of naive CD4+ T cells sorted from blood. Subset indicated: CD45RA+ positively selected. V usage is TRBV28 and J usage is TRBJ2-7, with TRBD1 as a possible D gene (6 bases). The TCR comes from a woman under 40 in good health. The CDR3 spells CASRKQGLLIYEQYF. The DNA of the CDR3 is TGTGCCAGCAGAAAACAGGGTTTACTCATCTACGAGCAGTACTTC.